The table lists the clone carrying this T cell receptor beta chain with a few counts. Its matching antigen is unknown. This sample was taken from a study of T cells after yellow fever vaccination. Study observations and caveats: Abundant contaminating clonotypes from the bulk population could appear in FACS-sorted repertoires. Overall, a small share of clonotypes was seen in both CD4 and CD8 compartments. Most clones from primary vaccination resurfaced after the booster (approximately 95% CD4, 70% to 90% CD8).

By 5'RACE template switching, TCR cDNA was produced, with a universal primer site and UMIs added in the process. Using its own MiXCR run on the 5' RACE reads, TCRdb lists one record per CDR3 protein. The table shows roughly 330,000 distinct CDR3 sequences, with roughly 7% occurring only once. Germline CDR1 SGHDT, CDR2 YYEEEE. This CDR3 region has 19 residues. The ends were cut back, 4 bases at V and 4 bases at J, with 24 bases in the middle. Material: PBMCs, obtained more than 40 days after the first yellow fever vaccination. The sequence was collected from a young man who received the YFV17D yellow fever vaccine. The V gene is TRBV5-6, the J gene TRBJ1-6, with a weak D call TRBD1 (5 bases). The CDR3 reads CASSARREALTGYNSPLHF. CDR3 nucleotide sequence: TGTGCCAGCAGCGCCCGCAGGGAAGCCCTCACGGGGTATAATTCACCCCTCCACTTT. Drawing the rest from reference TRBV5-6 and TRBJ1-6, the complete variable domain is DAGVTQSPTHLIKTRGQQVTLRCSPKSGHDTVSWYQQALGQGPQFIFQYYEEEERQRGNFPDRFSGHQFPNYSSELNVNALLLGDSALYLCASSARREALTGYNSPLHFGNGTRLTVT.